The subject of this entry is one T cell receptor beta chain. Its antigen is not known. This sample stems from a study of T cell responses to AZD1222 COVID-19 vaccine. Sequencing used immunoSEQ multiplex PCR; TCRdb keeps in-frame clones, though not all of them. Here the sample spans about 150,000 clones, roughly 90% being singletons. Trimming stripped 7 bases from V and 8 bases from J, with 11 bases between. This CDR3 comprises 11 residues. Study-level points and caveats: Only a handful of individuals given AZD1222 were seropositive at baseline.

This TCR was recovered from an adult in good health. Source: peripheral blood, taken on day 0 of AZD1222 vaccination. The chain carries TRBV12-3 or TRBV12-4 and TRBJ1-1; D is perhaps TRBD1 (5 bases). The CDR3, as DNA: TGTGCCAGCACCATGGGGCAGGAAGCTTTCTTT. It specifies CASTMGQEAFF.